This is a list of T cell receptor beta chains from one sample in a study of cytomegalovirus exposure and HLA in healthy donors. The protocol was immunoSEQ multiplex PCR, while the TCRdb copy is restricted to in-frame clones and leaves out a portion. The sample includes about 140,000 clones, approximately 83% of them seen just once. Sequenced: PBMCs. These receptors all come from a male donor in good health and CMV-seronegative. Each CDR3 is given with its conserved first and last residue. The order of the fields is CDR3 protein, CDR3 DNA, clone size, V gene, D gene, J gene. The D gene is left open where the match is weak. Clone size is shown for a subset of rows, as once, few, many or a class of expanded clone.

CDR3: CASSQARDTGELFF
DNA: TGTGCCAGCAGCCAAGCGAGAGACACCGGGGAGCTGTTTTTT
size: NA
V: TRBV14
D: NA
J: TRBJ2-2

CDR3: CASSPTGQGEQYF
DNA: TGTGCCAGCAGCCCTACAGGACAGGGTGAGCAGTACTTC
size: NA
V: TRBV16
D: TRBD1
J: TRBJ2-7

CDR3: CASSSNPGTSAGELFF
DNA: TGCGCCAGCAGCTCAAATCCCGGGACTAGCGCCGGGGAGCTGTTTTTT
size: NA
V: TRBV5-1
D: TRBD2
J: TRBJ2-2

CDR3: CSADARAVAGDYNEQFF
DNA: TGCAGCGCTGACGCCCGTGCGGTAGCGGGAGACTACAATGAGCAGTTCTTC
size: NA
V: TRBV29-1
D: TRBD2
J: TRBJ2-1

CDR3: CASRGAHNSNQPQHF
DNA: TGTGCCAGCAGGGGGGCACATAATAGCAATCAGCCCCAGCATTTT
size: NA
V: TRBV6-6
D: NA
J: TRBJ1-5

CDR3: CAISGRTSGGIYEQYF
DNA: TGTGCCATCAGTGGCCGGACTAGCGGGGGCATCTACGAGCAGTACTTC
size: NA
V: TRBV10-3
D: TRBD2
J: TRBJ2-7

CDR3: CASSVQGYRRGVYQETQYF
DNA: TGTGCCAGCAGCGTACAGGGCTATCGGAGGGGAGTATACCAAGAGACCCAGTACTTC
size: NA
V: TRBV9
D: NA
J: TRBJ2-5

CDR3: CATSRGPAGSYNSPLHF
DNA: TGTGCCACCAGCAGAGGGCCTGCAGGGTCCTATAATTCACCCCTCCACTTT
size: NA
V: TRBV15
D: NA
J: TRBJ1-6

CDR3: CASSQPTGVASRPLHF
DNA: TGTGCCAGCAGTCAACCGACGGGTGTTGCGAGTCGACCCCTCCACTTT
size: NA
V: TRBV6-6
D: NA
J: TRBJ1-6

CDR3: CASSPTGGDQPQHF
DNA: TGTGCCAGCAGCCCAACGGGGGGCGACCAGCCCCAGCATTTT
size: NA
V: TRBV7-2
D: NA
J: TRBJ1-5

CDR3: CASSASGVVGDEQFF
DNA: TGTGCCAGCAGCGCTAGCGGCGTAGTGGGTGATGAGCAGTTCTTC
size: few
V: TRBV9
D: TRBD2
J: TRBJ2-1

CDR3: CASSPYPTGGYSGNTIYF
DNA: TGTGCCAGCAGTCCATACCCCACAGGGGGGTATTCTGGAAACACCATATATTTT
size: NA
V: TRBV28
D: TRBD1
J: TRBJ1-3

CDR3: CATLAQGAANSPLHF
DNA: TGTGCCACCTTAGCACAGGGGGCGGCTAATTCACCCCTCCACTTT
size: NA
V: TRBV28
D: TRBD1
J: TRBJ1-6

CDR3: CASSYGTGGLSEAFF
DNA: TGTGCCAGCAGTTACGGGACGGGGGGTCTTAGTGAAGCTTTCTTT
size: NA
V: TRBV6-6
D: NA
J: TRBJ1-1

CDR3: CASSGQGGGTEAFF
DNA: TGCGCCAGCAGCGGGCAGGGGGGAGGCACTGAAGCTTTCTTT
size: NA
V: TRBV5-1
D: TRBD1
J: TRBJ1-1

CDR3: CAISELGQGASEQYF
DNA: TGTGCCATCAGTGAGCTCGGACAGGGGGCGAGCGAGCAGTACTTC
size: NA
V: TRBV10-3
D: TRBD1
J: TRBJ2-7

CDR3: CASSYKGFSEKLFF
DNA: TGTGCCAGCAGTTACAAGGGGTTTTCTGAAAAACTGTTTTTT
size: NA
V: TRBV6-5
D: NA
J: TRBJ1-4

CDR3: CASSIGGTIAYEQYF
DNA: TGTGCCAGTAGTATAGGGGGGACTATAGCCTACGAGCAGTACTTC
size: NA
V: TRBV19
D: TRBD2
J: TRBJ2-7

CDR3: CASSEWAGGWQPQHF
DNA: TGTGCCAGCAGTGAATGGGCAGGGGGCTGGCAGCCCCAGCATTTT
size: NA
V: TRBV6-1
D: TRBD1
J: TRBJ1-5

CDR3: CASSPRLAPKDEQFF
DNA: TGTGCCAGCAGCCCTCGACTAGCTCCTAAGGATGAGCAGTTCTTC
size: NA
V: TRBV7-9
D: TRBD2
J: TRBJ2-1

CDR3: CASSSPKGDLNEKLFF
DNA: TGTGCCAGCAGTAGCCCTAAGGGGGACCTTAATGAAAAACTGTTTTTT
size: NA
V: TRBV28
D: NA
J: TRBJ1-4

CDR3: CASSPRGTANYGYTF
DNA: TGTGCCAGCAGCCCGAGGGGGACAGCTAACTATGGCTACACCTTC
size: NA
V: TRBV5-6
D: TRBD1
J: TRBJ1-2

CDR3: CASRPEYQETQYF
DNA: TGTGCCAGCCGGCCGGAGTACCAAGAGACCCAGTACTTC
size: NA
V: TRBV18
D: NA
J: TRBJ2-5